This T cell receptor beta chain was captured in a study of cytomegalovirus exposure and HLA in healthy donors. About the study: HLA-typed donors were the source of around 80 million unique TCRs, which an early data release held.

As for this clone: Its cognate antigen is unknown.

Whole-study results and caveats: Among TCR sequences, most were rare, though some public TCRs appeared in many donors.

V lost 0 bases and J lost 2, with 11 bases in between. The CDR3 has 15 residues. Germline assignment: CDR1 SGHVS and CDR2 FNYEAQ. Use of 60 Vbeta and 13 Jbeta primers characterized the PCR. Using immunoSEQ multiplex PCR, the repertoire was profiled, and TCRdb retains in-frame clones only, with some absent. The table lists roughly 130,000 clones, about three quarters of them singletons. The chain recombines TRBV7-6 with TRBJ2-7; D is possibly TRBD2 (7 bases). This clonotype originated in a male donor in good health and CMV-seropositive. The sequencing sample was made of PBMCs. For the CDR3, the DNA is TGTGCCAGCAGCTTAGCGAGGGGGGGAGCCTACGAGCAGTACTTC. The encoded protein is CASSLARGGAYEQYF. The full variable domain, with the rest looked up from reference TRBV7-6 and TRBJ2-7, is GAGVSQSPRYKVTKRGQDVALRCDPISGHVSLYWYRQALGQGPEFLTYFNYEAQQDKSGLPNDRFSAERPEGSISTLTIQRTEQRDSAMYRCASSLARGGAYEQYFGPGTRLTVT.